The 9 T cell receptor beta chains reported below all come from one sample, sequenced in a study of persistence of HIV-infected CD4 T cells. The antigens for these receptors are not known. The immunoSEQ assay was version 4, run in survey mode. The data were produced by immunoSEQ multiplex PCR, yet TCRdb's version contains in-frame clones alone and is incomplete. The table has 64,000 or so clones, 65% to 80% seen once. Cells were stimulated with overlapping HIV-1 Gag 15-mer peptides. Sorted nonresponding memory CD4+ T cells were CD40L-negative, CD69-negative, CD45RO-high. This specimen was CD4+ T cells sorted from PBMCs after roughly 17-hour stimulation, taken from a patient who received antiretroviral therapy. These receptors all come from an adult man with HIV who was CMV-seropositive.

V gene TRBV7-9 combines with J gene TRBJ2-2; 8 bases are a match to TRBD1. This CDR3 spans 15 amino acids. Trimming took 7 bases from V and 8 from J; bases not matched to a gene: 12. The germline gives CDR1 SEHNR, CDR2 FQNEAQ (reference sequence). In DNA, the CDR3 is TGTGCCAGCACCCCCCTGGCAGGGGGCTGGGGGGAGCTGTTTTTT. Protein product: CASTPLAGGWGELFF.

The chain has TRBV11-2 and TRBJ2-3; TRBD2 might be the D (5 bases). V shed 0 bases and J shed 10 bases, with 14 bases lying between them. Germline lookup yields CDR1 SGHAT and CDR2 FQNNGV. This CDR3 has 14 residues. This chain's CDR3 is CASSLDLTKGAQYF. The CDR3 region has the DNA TGTGCCAGCAGCTTAGATCTGACTAAGGGTGCGCAGTATTTT.

The CDR3 DNA sequence: TGTGCCAGCTCACCAAGTTCGCCTAGCGTAGTTTCGGGGAACACCGGGGAGCTGTTTTTT. Amino acid sequence: CASSPSSPSVVSGNTGELFF. The rearrangement uses TRBV18 and TRBJ2-2; D is perhaps TRBD2 (6 bases). The CDR3 is 20 residues long. The germline V gene has CDR1 KGHSH and CDR2 LQKENI. The V and J ends lost 2 bases and 1 base respectively, with 23 bases between them.

The V gene is TRBV4-1, the J gene TRBJ1-2; a weak D match, TRBD1 (5 bases). Germline lookup yields CDR1 MGHRA and CDR2 YSYEKL. Deletions cut 1 base from V and 1 base from J, with 10 bases between. CDR3 length equals 15 residues. CDR3 sequence reads: CASSQGAGINYGYTF. DNA of the CDR3: TGCGCCAGCAGCCAAGGAGCAGGGATTAACTATGGCTACACCTTC.

This clone was observed a few times. The chain employs TRBV4-2 and TRBJ2-3, with D perhaps assigned TRBD1 or TRBD2 (5 bases each). This CDR3 comprises 18 residues. Trimming removed 0 bases from V and 0 bases from J, with 16 bases in between. In germline, CDR1 is LGHNA, CDR2 YNFKEQ. In DNA, the CDR3 is TGTGCCAGCAGCCAAGATATAGGGACCACCACCAGCACAGATACGCAGTATTTT. Translated: CASSQDIGTTTSTDTQYF.

The chain uses TRBV11-2 and TRBJ2-5, with 10 bases fitting TRBD1. With 4 bases clipped from V and 5 bases from J, the junction kept 4 bases outside the gene matches. This CDR3 is built from 14 residues. Germline V gene lookup returns CDR1 SGHAT and CDR2 FQNNGV. This chain's CDR3 is CASSSDRGRETQYF. CDR3 sequence (DNA): TGTGCCAGCAGCTCCGACAGGGGGCGGGAGACCCAGTACTTC. The entire variable domain, with the rest obtained from reference TRBV11-2 and TRBJ2-5, is as follows: EAGVAQSPRYKIIEKRQSVAFWCNPISGHATLYWYQQILGQGPKLLIQFQNNGVVDDSQLPKDRFSAERLKGVDSTLKIQPAKLEDSAVYLCASSSDRGRETQYFGPGTRLLVL.

The chain combines TRBV18 with TRBJ1-1, with 10 bases fitting TRBD1. The V gene's germline CDR1 is KGHSH and CDR2 LQKENI. This CDR3 is 15 amino acids long. V lost 3 bases to trimming and J lost 4 bases; unmatched junction nucleotides: 5. CDR3 sequence reads: CASSPRGQGGTEAFF. CDR3 nucleotides: TGTGCCAGCTCACCCAGAGGACAGGGGGGCACTGAAGCTTTCTTT.

This rearrangement joins TRBV5-1 to TRBJ1-6, with a possible D match to TRBD1 (5 bases). The V end lost 0 bases, the J end lost 4 bases, and 5 bases lay between the germline ends. The CDR3 has 14 residues. Germline V CDR1 and CDR2: SGHRS, YFSETQ. The CDR3 sequence: CASSLGQYNSPLHF. The CDR3 DNA reads as TGCGCCAGCAGCTTGGGACAGTATAATTCACCCCTCCACTTT. Based on the CDR3 plus reference TRBV5-1 and TRBJ1-6, the full variable domain is KAGVTQTPRYLIKTRGQQVTLSCSPISGHRSVSWYQQTPGQGLQFLFEYFSETQRNKGNFPGRFSGRQFSNSRSEMNVSTLELGDSALYLCASSLGQYNSPLHFGNGTRLTVT.

The V call is TRBV4-1, the J call TRBJ1-2, with a tentative D call TRBD1 (6 bases). V lost 0 bases and J 4 bases, leaving 15 bases between the germline ends. CDR3 length: 16 amino acids. CDR1 is MGHRA, CDR2 YSYEKL, per germline. The CDR3 protein is CASSQDPRGLTYGYTF. CDR3 sequence (DNA): TGCGCCAGCAGCCAAGATCCCAGGGGTCTAACCTATGGCTACACCTTC.